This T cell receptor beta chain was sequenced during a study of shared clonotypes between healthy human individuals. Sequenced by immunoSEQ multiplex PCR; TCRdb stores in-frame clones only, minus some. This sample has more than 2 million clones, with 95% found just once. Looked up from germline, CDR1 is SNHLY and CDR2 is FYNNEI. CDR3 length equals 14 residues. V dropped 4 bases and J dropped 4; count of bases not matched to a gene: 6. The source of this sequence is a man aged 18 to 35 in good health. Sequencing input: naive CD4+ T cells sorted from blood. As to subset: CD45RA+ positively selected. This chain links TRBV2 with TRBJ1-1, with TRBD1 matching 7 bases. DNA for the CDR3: TGTGCCAGCAGTGGACAGGGTTTTAGCACTGAAGCTTTCTTT. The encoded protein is CASSGQGFSTEAFF. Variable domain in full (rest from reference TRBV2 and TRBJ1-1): EPEVTQTPSHQVTQMGQEVILRCVPISNHLYFYWYRQILGQKVEFLVSFYNNEISEKSEIFDDQFSVERPDGSNFTLKIRSTKLEDSAMYFCASSGQGFSTEAFFGQGTRLTVV.